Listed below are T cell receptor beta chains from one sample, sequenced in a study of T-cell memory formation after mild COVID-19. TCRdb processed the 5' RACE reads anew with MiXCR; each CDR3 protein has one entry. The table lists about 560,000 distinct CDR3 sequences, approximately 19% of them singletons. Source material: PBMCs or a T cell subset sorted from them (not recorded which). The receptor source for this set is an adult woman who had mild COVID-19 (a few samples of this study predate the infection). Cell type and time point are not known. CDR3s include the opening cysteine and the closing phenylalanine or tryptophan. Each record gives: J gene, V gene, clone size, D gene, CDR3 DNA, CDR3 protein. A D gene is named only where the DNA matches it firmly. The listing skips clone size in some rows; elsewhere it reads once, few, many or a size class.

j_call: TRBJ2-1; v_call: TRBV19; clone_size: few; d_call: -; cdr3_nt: TGTGCCAGTAGTATAACTCCGAACTCCTACAATGAGCAGTTCTTC; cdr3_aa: CASSITPNSYNEQFF
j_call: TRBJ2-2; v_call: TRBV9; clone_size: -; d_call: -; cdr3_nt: TGTGCCAGCAGCGTAGTCGGGTTGGCGAGCGGGGAGCTGTTTTTT; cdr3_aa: CASSVVGLASGELFF
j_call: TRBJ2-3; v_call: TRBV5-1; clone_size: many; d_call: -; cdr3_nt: TGCGCCAGCAGTTCTGGGACCAACACAGATACGCAGTATTTT; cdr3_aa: CASSSGTNTDTQYF
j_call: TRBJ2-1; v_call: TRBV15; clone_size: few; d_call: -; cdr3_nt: TGTGCCACCAGCAGAGTCCCTAGCCCCACCTACAATGAGCAGTTCTTC; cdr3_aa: CATSRVPSPTYNEQFF
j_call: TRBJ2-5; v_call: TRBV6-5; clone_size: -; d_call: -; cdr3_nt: TGTGCCAGCAGTTACGTCGGGGAGACCCAGTACTTC; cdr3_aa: CASSYVGETQYF
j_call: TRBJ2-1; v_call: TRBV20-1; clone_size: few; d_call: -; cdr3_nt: TGCAGTGCTAGCTCTGTGGGACTCGGGTTCTTC; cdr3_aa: CSASSVGLGFF
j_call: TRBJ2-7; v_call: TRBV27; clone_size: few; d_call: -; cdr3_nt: TGTGCCAGCAACTGGTTCGGGGAACAGCAGTACTTC; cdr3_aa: CASNWFGEQQYF
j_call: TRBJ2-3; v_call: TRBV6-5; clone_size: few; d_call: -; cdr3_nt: TGTGCCAGCAGCCACTTACTAGGGGCGGGGTCCACAGATACGCAGTATTTT; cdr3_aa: CASSHLLGAGSTDTQYF
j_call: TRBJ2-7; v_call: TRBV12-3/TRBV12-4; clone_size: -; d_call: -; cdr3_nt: TGTGCCAGCAGTTCGGGTTTAGGTGAGCAGTACTTC; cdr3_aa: CASSSGLGEQYF
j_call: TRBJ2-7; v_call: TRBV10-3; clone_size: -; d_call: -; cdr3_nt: TGTGCCATCAGTGAGGCCCCTGAACTTTACGAGCAGTACTTC; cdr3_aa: CAISEAPELYEQYF
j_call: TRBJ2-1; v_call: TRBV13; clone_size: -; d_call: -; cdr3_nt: TGTGCCAGCAGCTTAGCACCCAACAATGAGCAGTTCTTC; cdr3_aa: CASSLAPNNEQFF
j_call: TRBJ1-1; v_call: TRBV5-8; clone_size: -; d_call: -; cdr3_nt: TGTGCCATCAGAACCCCGACAGGCACTGAAGCTTTCTTT; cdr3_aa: CAIRTPTGTEAFF
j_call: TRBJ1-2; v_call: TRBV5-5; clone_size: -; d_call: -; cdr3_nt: TGTGCCAGCAGCACCATGGAACGGAGCTATGGCTACACCTTC; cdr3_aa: CASSTMERSYGYTF
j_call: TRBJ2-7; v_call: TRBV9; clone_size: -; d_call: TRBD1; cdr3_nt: TGTGCCAACACTCATAAGACGGGACAGCCCTCCTACGAGCAGTACTTC; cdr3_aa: CANTHKTGQPSYEQYF
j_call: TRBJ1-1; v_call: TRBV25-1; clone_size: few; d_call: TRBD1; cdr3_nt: TGTGCCAGCAGTGAATATGAACGAACAGGGGGCCGGACTGAAGCTTTCTTT; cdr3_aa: CASSEYERTGGRTEAFF
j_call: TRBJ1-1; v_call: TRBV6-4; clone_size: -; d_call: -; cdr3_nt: TGTGCCAGCAATTGGGCCCCGGGGGCTGAAGCTTTCTTT; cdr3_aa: CASNWAPGAEAFF
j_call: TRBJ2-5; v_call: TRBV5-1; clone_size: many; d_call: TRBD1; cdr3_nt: TGCGCCAGCAGCGTCCTCCCGGGACAGATAGAGACCCAGTACTTC; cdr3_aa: CASSVLPGQIETQYF
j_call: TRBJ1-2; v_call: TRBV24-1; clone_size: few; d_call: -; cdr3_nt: TGTGCCACCAGTGATTTGGGGTCTCATGGCTACACCTTC; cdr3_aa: CATSDLGSHGYTF
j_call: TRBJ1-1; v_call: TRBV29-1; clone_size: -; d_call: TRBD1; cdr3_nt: TGCAGCGTCGGATTCAGGGGGTTGAACACTGAAGCTTTCTTT; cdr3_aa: CSVGFRGLNTEAFF
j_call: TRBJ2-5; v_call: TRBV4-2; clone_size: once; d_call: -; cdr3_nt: TGTGCCAGCAGCCAAGGGTCGGCAGATGGAGAGACCCAGTACTTC; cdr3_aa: CASSQGSADGETQYF
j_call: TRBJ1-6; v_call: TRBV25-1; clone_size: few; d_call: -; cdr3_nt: TGTGCCAGCAGTGAATCACCCAGCCAAAATTCACCCCTCCACTTT; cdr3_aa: CASSESPSQNSPLHF
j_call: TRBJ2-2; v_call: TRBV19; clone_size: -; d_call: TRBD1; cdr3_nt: TGTGCCAGCCGGGACAGCCAGAGAATGAACACCGGGGAGCTGTTTTTT; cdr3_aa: CASRDSQRMNTGELFF
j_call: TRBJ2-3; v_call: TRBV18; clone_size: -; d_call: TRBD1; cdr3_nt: TGTGCCAGCTCACCAGGGGACAGGGAGAGAGACACAGATACGCAGTATTTT; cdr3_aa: CASSPGDRERDTDTQYF
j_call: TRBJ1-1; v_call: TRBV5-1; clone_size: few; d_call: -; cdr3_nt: TGCGCCAGCAGCCTGGACCCAGCCCTGAACACTGAAGCTTTCTTT; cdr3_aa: CASSLDPALNTEAFF
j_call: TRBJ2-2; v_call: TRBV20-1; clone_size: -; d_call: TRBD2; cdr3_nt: TGCAGTGCTGTACGGGACTACGGCGAACCCGGGGAGCTGTTTTTT; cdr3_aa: CSAVRDYGEPGELFF
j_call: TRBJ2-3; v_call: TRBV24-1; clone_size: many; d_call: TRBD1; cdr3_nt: TGTGCCACCGCGCACAGGGGTACCACAGATACGCAGTATTTT; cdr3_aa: CATAHRGTTDTQYF
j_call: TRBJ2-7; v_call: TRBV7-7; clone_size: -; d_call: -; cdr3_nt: TGTGCCAGCAGCTTAATCCCGAATCACTACGAGCAGTACTTC; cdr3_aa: CASSLIPNHYEQYF